Below, 24 T cell receptor beta chains from the same sample are listed, as sequenced in a study of human T cells and chemical hapten exposure. Each CDR3 protein is one row after TCRdb ran MiXCR on the RACE reads. The sample includes 380,000 or so distinct CDR3 sequences, around 5% of them seen just once. Time point given: pre-sensitization, week 0. Specified treatment: therapeutic diphenylcyclopropenone sensitization with weekly scalp DPC. Specimen: whole blood, collected in connection with sensitization to the hapten diphenylcyclopropenone (DPC). These receptors all stem from a woman between 18 and 29 years old with alopecia areata. Some clones in this sample may be carry-over from other donors' samples.

This clonotype appeared many times. This chain links TRBV4-1 with TRBJ2-7; possibly TRBD1 for D (5 bases). Trimming pared 3 bases from V and 6 bases from J, leaving 9 bases between. Germline values: CDR1 MGHRA, CDR2 YSYEKL. The CDR3 runs 12 residues. In nucleotides, the CDR3 is TGCGCCAGCAGCCAGAACAGGATCGAGCAGTACTTC. Translating gives CASSQNRIEQYF.

This clonotype was detected ten times or more. The chain uses TRBV6-6 and TRBJ1-6; unclear D gene. Trimming took 0 bases from V and 4 from J, leaving 4 bases between them. Looked up from germline, CDR1 is MNHNY and CDR2 is SVGAGI (reference sequence). The CDR3 length is 14 residues. CDR3 region: CASSYSNYNSPLHF. As DNA, the CDR3 is TGTGCCAGCAGTTACTCGAATTATAATTCACCCCTCCACTTT.

The sample holds a few counts of this clonotype. The chain links TRBV9 to TRBJ1-6; D ambiguous. This CDR3 comprises 13 residues. CDR1 is SGDLS, CDR2 YYNGEE, per germline. Trimming took off 2 bases at V and 4 bases at J, with 4 bases between the two ends. The CDR3: CASSVEYNSPLHF. Written as DNA, the CDR3 is TGTGCCAGCAGCGTTGAGTATAATTCACCCCTCCACTTT.

J is TRBJ2-5 and V is TRBV7-2, with TRBD2 as a possible D gene (6 bases). The V end lost 1 base, the J end lost 5 bases, and 8 bases lay between the germline ends. Germline V lookup: CDR1 SGHTA, CDR2 FQGNSA. The length of the CDR3 is 13 residues. The CDR3 sequence is CASSLVGRETQYF. The CDR3 bases are TGTGCCAGCAGCTTAGTGGGGAGGGAGACCCAGTACTTC.

A few counts support this clonotype. The CDR3 spells CASMGVSNYGYTF. The CDR3 DNA reads TGTGCCAGCATGGGAGTTTCTAACTATGGCTACACCTTC. The chain joins TRBV12-3 or TRBV12-4 to TRBJ1-2; D is undetermined. The CDR3 totals 13 residues. V was cut by 7 bases and J by 0 bases, with 9 bases left in between.

This clonotype was recorded at least ten times. V usage is TRBV29-1 and J usage is TRBJ2-7; no clear D gene. The CDR3 length is 17 residues. V lost 1 base to trimming and J lost 3 bases, with 22 bases between them. The germline V gene encodes CDR1 SQVTM and CDR2 ANQGSEA. CDR3 sequence (DNA): TGCAGCGTTGAAGCCACCGCCGCGGACGGTACTCACTACGAGCAGTACTTC. It translates to CSVEATAADGTHYEQYF.

This rearrangement joins TRBV6-1 to TRBJ1-5; D remains ambiguous. Looked up from germline, CDR1 is MNHNS and CDR2 is SASEGT. The V end was cut by 4 bases, the J end by 7 bases, with 14 bases between. The CDR3 spans 14 residues. The CDR3 protein is CASSGGWDSQPQHF. CDR3 nucleotides: TGTGCCAGCAGTGGAGGGTGGGATAGCCAGCCCCAGCATTTT.

This clonotype was detected only a few times. The chain employs TRBV5-1 and TRBJ2-4; TRBD1 is a possible D gene (5 bases). Germline-derived CDR1 and CDR2 are SGHRS and YFSETQ. The CDR3 contains 13 residues. Trimming removed 2 bases at V and 6 bases at J, with 9 bases between. The CDR3 sequence is CASSFEGANIQYF. As DNA, the CDR3 is TGCGCCAGCAGCTTTGAAGGGGCAAACATTCAGTACTTC.

This clonotype has just a few counts. The gene calls are TRBV2 and TRBJ2-2; no clear D gene. The CDR3 runs to 16 residues. Germline CDR1 is SNHLY and CDR2 is FYNNEI. V was cut by 1 base and J by 1 base, with 10 bases left in between. CDR3 DNA sequence: TGTGCCAGCAGTGAAGAGAGCTCTTTGAACACCGGGGAGCTGTTTTTT. Protein sequence: CASSEESSLNTGELFF.

This clonotype was detected many times. V gene TRBV7-2 combines with J gene TRBJ1-2; D not resolved. Looked up from germline, CDR1 is SGHTA and CDR2 is FQGNSA. The CDR3 extends over 14 amino acids. Between the trimmed V and J ends, which lost 5 bases and 4 bases, there was a span of 14 bases. CDR3 bases: TGTGCCAGCAGCCAAGAGACACCGTCCTATGGCTACACCTTC. It translates to CASSQETPSYGYTF.

This clonotype has ten or more counts. The rearrangement joins TRBV6-2 or TRBV6-3 to TRBJ1-5; 9 bases fit TRBD1. The CDR3 has 18 amino acids. The V and J ends lost 5 bases and 4 bases, in that order; junction bases with no gene match: 15. Germline-derived CDR1 and CDR2 are MNHEY and SVGEGT. The CDR3 bases are TGTGCCAGCAGTCTTATTCCCGGGACAGGGTCCCTTAATCAGCCCCAGCATTTT. Translating it yields CASSLIPGTGSLNQPQHF.

This clonotype was seen only a few times. The chain uses TRBV4-3 and TRBJ2-3; D possibly corresponds to TRBD2 (6 bases). CDR1 and CDR2 (germline): LGHNA, YSLEER. Trimming left V 4 bases short and J 4 bases short, with 15 bases between. The CDR3 is made up of 15 amino acids. CDR3 amino acids: CASSRMIGGSDTQYF. The CDR3 DNA is TGCGCCAGCAGCCGCATGATCGGGGGATCAGATACGCAGTATTTT.

This clonotype was picked up many times. The genes are TRBV5-1 and TRBJ2-2; the D gene is possibly TRBD2 (6 bases). From germline, CDR1 is SGHRS and CDR2 YFSETQ. The CDR3 loop spans 14 amino acids. V was pared by 5 bases and J by 3 bases, with 11 bases between. CDR3 sequence: CASSEGLHTGELFF. The CDR3 coding sequence is TGCGCCAGCAGTGAGGGACTTCACACCGGGGAGCTGTTTTTT.

This clonotype has at least ten counts. V is TRBV12-3 or TRBV12-4 and J is TRBJ1-4; a weak D match, TRBD1 (5 bases). The CDR3 is made up of 16 amino acids. V was shortened by 6 bases and J by 4 bases, with 18 bases between the two germline ends. CDR3 residues: CASSVIRGQGNEKLFF. The CDR3 coding sequence is TGTGCCAGCAGCGTCATTCGAGGCCAGGGTAATGAAAAACTGTTTTTT.

This clonotype was picked up a small number of times. The chain combines TRBV3-1 with TRBJ2-7; 10 bases line up with TRBD1. The ends lost 2 bases at V and 5 bases at J; junction bases unmatched: 9. The CDR3 contains 16 residues. Germline CDR1 is LGHDT and CDR2 is YNNKEL (reference sequence). The CDR3, as DNA: TGTGCCAGCAGCCAAACCCGCGGGGACAGGGGCCACGAGCAGTACTTC. Its translation: CASSQTRGDRGHEQYF.

This clonotype occurred many times. The V and J genes are TRBV20-1 and TRBJ1-5; tentative D call: TRBD1 (6 bases). V lost 3 bases and J 5 bases, leaving 17 bases between the germline ends. Germline V gene lookup returns CDR1 DFQATT and CDR2 SNEGSKA (reference sequence). The CDR3 covers 15 residues. This CDR3 reads CSASLQGKVDQPQHF. In DNA form, the CDR3 reads TGCAGTGCTAGCTTACAGGGAAAGGTGGATCAGCCCCAGCATTTT.

This clonotype was seen many times. V usage is TRBV2 and J usage is TRBJ1-1, with D uncertain. The CDR3 extends over 12 amino acids. CDR1 SNHLY and CDR2 FYNNEI come from the germline V gene. V lost 7 bases, J lost 2 bases, and 8 bases lay in between. CDR3 nucleotide sequence: TGTGCCAGCAACTCGATAAACACTGAAGCTTTCTTT. This translates into CASNSINTEAFF.

In its sample, this clonotype was seen many times. The chain is built from TRBV12-3 or TRBV12-4 and TRBJ1-1; maybe TRBD1 (6 bases). The CDR3 extends over 14 amino acids. Trimming left V 4 bases short and J 4 bases short, with 13 bases between. The CDR3 loop is CASSSTGLGTEAFF. The CDR3 DNA reads TGTGCCAGCAGTTCTACAGGGCTGGGCACTGAAGCTTTCTTT.

The CDR3 loop is CASSSGTGGYEKLFF. Here the CDR3 DNA reads TGTGCCAGCAGCTCCGGGACAGGGGGATACGAAAAACTGTTTTTT. This sequence joins TRBV7-9 and TRBJ1-4, with TRBD1 matching over 11 bases. This CDR3 is 15 amino acids long. In germline, CDR1 is SEHNR, CDR2 FQNEAQ (reference sequence). V shed 4 bases, J shed 8 bases, and the junction held 6 bases outside the gene matches.

This chain links TRBV6-2 or TRBV6-3 with TRBJ1-1; D perhaps matches TRBD1 (5 bases). This CDR3 is built from 13 residues. Germline lookup yields CDR1 MNHEY and CDR2 SVGEGT. V was shortened by 11 bases and J by 10 bases, with 23 bases between the two germline ends. The CDR3 bases are TGTGCCTTCGACAGTTGGCTCCTTTGTGTAGCTTTCTTT. The encoded protein is CAFDSWLLCVAFF.

The CDR3 sequence is CASSLGSGSPLHF. The CDR3 region has the DNA TGTGCCAGCAGCTTAGGGTCCGGTTCACCCCTCCACTTT. The chain uses TRBV7-9 and TRBJ1-6; D is unclear. The CDR3 runs 13 residues. Deletions cut 1 base from V and 9 bases from J, with 7 bases between. Germline CDR1 SEHNR, CDR2 FQNEAQ (reference sequence).

This clonotype was found many times. The chain recombines TRBV7-2 with TRBJ2-1; D remains unclear. The CDR3 contains 14 residues. Germline-derived CDR1 and CDR2 are SGHTA and FQGNSA. The V end lost 3 bases, the J end lost 4 bases, and 10 bases lay between the germline ends. For the CDR3, the DNA is TGTGCCAGCAGCTTTAGGCAGTTTTACAATGAGCAGTTCTTC. Translating gives CASSFRQFYNEQFF.

Many counts were recorded for this clonotype. The chain employs TRBV10-3 and TRBJ2-7; 8 bases fit TRBD2. V lost 0 bases to trimming and J lost 0 bases; unmatched junction nucleotides: 7. This CDR3 has 17 residues. Germline loops: CDR1 ENHRY, CDR2 SYGVKD. For the CDR3, the DNA is TGTGCCATCAGTGAGTCTCTTAGCGGGGTCTACTCCTACGAGCAGTACTTC. Residues: CAISESLSGVYSYEQYF.

This clonotype appeared many times. The chain recombines TRBV6-6 with TRBJ2-4; a possible D gene is TRBD1 (6 bases). V lost 6 bases and J 7 bases, leaving 10 bases between the germline ends. Per the germline V gene, CDR1 is MNHNY and CDR2 is SVGAGI (reference sequence). This CDR3 contains 12 residues. The CDR3 reads CASRGAGNIQYF. For the CDR3, the DNA is TGTGCCAGCAGGGGGGCGGGCAACATTCAGTACTTC.